This entry describes one TCR beta chain. What it binds is unknown. J gave up 5 bases and V 2 bases, and 8 bases lay outside the gene matches. The CDR3 is 15 amino acids. The record originates from a study of Graves' ophthalmopathy and Graves' hyperthyroidism. About the research overall: The authors collected peripheral blood at initial diagnosis, before any treatment. The study, taken as a whole, reports: Forecasting of ophthalmopathy progression by the model achieved about 69% sensitivity and roughly 75% specificity. In separating ophthalmopathy from stable hyperthyroidism, a 13-signature model achieved roughly 89% sensitivity and nearly 84% specificity.

Other autoimmune diseases, uncontrolled infections, pregnancy and lactation each led to patient exclusion. Scientists amplified the TCR beta CDR3 regions from RNA transcripts. Following a first-round RT-PCR that used HTBI primers, a second-round multiplex PCR was carried out. TCRdb processed the multiplex PCR reads anew with MiXCR; each CDR3 protein has one entry. The table shows more than 550,000 distinct CDR3 sequences, with approximately 39% occurring only once. V usage is TRBV12-3 or TRBV12-4 and J usage is TRBJ1-2, with 7 bases matching TRBD1. This clonotype was sampled from an adult man with Graves' ophthalmopathy. Material for sequencing was peripheral blood. The CDR3 reads CASSLWGGQSYGYTF. Here the CDR3 DNA reads TGTGCCAGCAGTTTATGGGGGGGACAGTCTTATGGCTACACCTTC.